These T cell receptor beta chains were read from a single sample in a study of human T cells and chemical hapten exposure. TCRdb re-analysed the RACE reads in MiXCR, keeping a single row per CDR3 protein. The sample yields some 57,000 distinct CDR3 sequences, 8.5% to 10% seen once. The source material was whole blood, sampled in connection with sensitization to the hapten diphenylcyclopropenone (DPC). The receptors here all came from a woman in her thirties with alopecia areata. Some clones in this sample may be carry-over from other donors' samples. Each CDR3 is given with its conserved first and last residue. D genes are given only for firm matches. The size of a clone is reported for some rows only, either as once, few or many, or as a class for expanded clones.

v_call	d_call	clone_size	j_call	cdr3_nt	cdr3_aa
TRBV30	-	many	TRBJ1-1	TGTGCCTGGATAGTTAACACTGAAGCTTTCTTT	CAWIVNTEAFF
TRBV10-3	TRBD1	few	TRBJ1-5	TGTGCCATCAGCCCGGGACAGGGGGGCGATCGCGATCAGCCCCAGCATTTT	CAISPGQGGDRDQPQHF
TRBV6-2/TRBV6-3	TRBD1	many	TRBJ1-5	TGTGCCAGCAGGACGGGGACAGGAAATCAGCCCCAGCATTTT	CASRTGTGNQPQHF
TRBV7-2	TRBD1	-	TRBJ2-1	TGTGCCAGCAGCGCTATGGGACAGCTATACAATGAGCAGTTCTTC	CASSAMGQLYNEQFF
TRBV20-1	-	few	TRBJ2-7	TGCAGTGCTAGTCAAGGAAATTCACACTACGAGCAGTACTTC	CSASQGNSHYEQYF
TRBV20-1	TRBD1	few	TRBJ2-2	TGCAGTGCTAGAGGGGGACAGTGTACCGGGGAGCTGTTTTTT	CSARGGQCTGELFF
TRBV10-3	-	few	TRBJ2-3	TGTGCCATCAGTGAATCCTCAGGGGCGTATGCAGATACGCAGTATTTT	CAISESSGAYADTQYF
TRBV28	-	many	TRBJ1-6	TGTGCCAGCAACCCCCAATTCTCCTATAATTCACCCCTCCACTTT	CASNPQFSYNSPLHF
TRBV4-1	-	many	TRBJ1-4	TGCGCCAGCACCCAAACAGGACACGTGGCAACTAATGAAAAACTGTTTTTT	CASTQTGHVATNEKLFF
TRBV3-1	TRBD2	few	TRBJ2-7	TGTGCCAGCAGCCCTAGCGGGGGGGCCCTCTACGAGCAGTACTTC	CASSPSGGALYEQYF
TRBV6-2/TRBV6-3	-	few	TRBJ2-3	TGTGCCAGCAGTTACTCAATCGACAGAGACAGCACAGATACGCAGTATTTT	CASSYSIDRDSTDTQYF
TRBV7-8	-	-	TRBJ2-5	TGTGCCAGCAGGTCCGTTAACCAAGAGACCCAGTACTTC	CASRSVNQETQYF
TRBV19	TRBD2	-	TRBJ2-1	TGTGCCAGTAGTCCCCGACTAGCGGGGGGATACAATGAGCAGTTCTTC	CASSPRLAGGYNEQFF
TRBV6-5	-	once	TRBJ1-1	TGTGCCAGCAGTTCCCGGGGATGGAACACTGAAGCTTTCTTT	CASSSRGWNTEAFF
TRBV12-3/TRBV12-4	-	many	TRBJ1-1	TGTGCCAGCAGTTTTAACAGGAACACTGAAGCTTTCTTT	CASSFNRNTEAFF
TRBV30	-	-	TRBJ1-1	TGTGCCTGGAGCTCAAACAGTATGAACACTGAAGCTTTCTTT	CAWSSNSMNTEAFF
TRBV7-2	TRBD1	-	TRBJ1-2	TGTGCCAGCAGCTTAGGGACAGGGTCCTTCTATGGCTACACCTTC	CASSLGTGSFYGYTF
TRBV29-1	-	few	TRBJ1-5	TGCAGCGTTGATAGGAGGGTGGGACAGCCCCAGCATTTT	CSVDRRVGQPQHF
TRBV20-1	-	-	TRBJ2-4	TGCAGTGCTAGAGACTTCAGGGGAGCCAAAAACATTCAGTACTTC	CSARDFRGAKNIQYF
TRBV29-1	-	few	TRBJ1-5	TGCAGCGTTGCAGGTAGCAATCAGCCCCAGCATTTT	CSVAGSNQPQHF
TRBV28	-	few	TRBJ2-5	TGTGCCAGCAGTTTCGGGGCTACCGAGACCCAGTACTTC	CASSFGATETQYF
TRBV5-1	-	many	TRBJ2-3	TGCGCCAGCAGCTTGGACAGGGGCACAGATACGCAGTATTTT	CASSLDRGTDTQYF